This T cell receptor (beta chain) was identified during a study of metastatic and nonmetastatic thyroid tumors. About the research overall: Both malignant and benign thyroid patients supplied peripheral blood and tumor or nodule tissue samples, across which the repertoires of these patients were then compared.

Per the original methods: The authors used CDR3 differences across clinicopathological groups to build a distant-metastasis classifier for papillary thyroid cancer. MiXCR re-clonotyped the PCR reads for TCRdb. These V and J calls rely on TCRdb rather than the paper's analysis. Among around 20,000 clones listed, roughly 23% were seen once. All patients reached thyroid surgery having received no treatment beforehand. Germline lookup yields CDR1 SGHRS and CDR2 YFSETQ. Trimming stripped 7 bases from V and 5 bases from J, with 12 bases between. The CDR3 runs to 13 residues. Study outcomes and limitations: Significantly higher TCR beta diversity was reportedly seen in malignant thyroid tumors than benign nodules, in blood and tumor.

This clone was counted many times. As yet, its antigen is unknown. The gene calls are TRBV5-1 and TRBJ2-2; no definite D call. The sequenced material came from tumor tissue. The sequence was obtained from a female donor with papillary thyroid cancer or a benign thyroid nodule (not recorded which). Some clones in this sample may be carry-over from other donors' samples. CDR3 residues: CASSRERTGELFF. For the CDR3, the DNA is TGCGCCAGCTCCCGAGAGAGGACCGGGGAGCTGTTTTTT.